The source of this T cell receptor (beta chain) is a study of blood T cell repertoires in COVID-19. Study-wide context: The origin of the acute and convalescent COVID-19 samples was the United States, Italy and Spain.

In its sample, this clone was seen once. Per the original methods: Estimation of nucleated cell counts relied on the amplification of reference gene primers. Clones were read by immunoSEQ multiplex PCR, and TCRdb kept only the in-frame ones, dropping some. V and J calls and clone size come straight from that table; D and trimming were deduced from the DNA. The sample lists 250,000 or so clones; less than 90% were seen once. Germline trimming cut 4 bases from V and 2 bases from J; bases unmatched to any gene: 4. CDR1 is SNHLY, CDR2 FYNNEI, per germline. This CDR3 is 15 amino acids long. Sequences were obtained from peripheral blood. The chain employs TRBV2 and TRBJ1-3; 8 nucleotides agree with TRBD1. The receptor comes from a woman aged 40 to 50 who had recovered from COVID-19. The CDR3 loop is CASSGDRSTGNTIYF. For the CDR3, the DNA is TGTGCCAGCAGTGGGGACAGGTCGACTGGAAACACCATATATTTT.